What follows describes a single TCR beta chain. Its antigen remains unidentified. The PCR ran on 60 Vbeta and 13 Jbeta primers. Generated by immunoSEQ multiplex PCR, the TCRdb table keeps only in-frame clones and is missing some. The sample has 100,000 or so clones; 84% are singletons. Germline loops: CDR1 SGDLS, CDR2 YYNGEE. The CDR3 loop spans 15 amino acids. The germline V and J ends were trimmed by 4 bases and 1 base, with 11 bases remaining between them. This sample was included in a study of cytomegalovirus exposure and HLA in healthy donors. Notes on the study in general: An apparent linkage of common viral pathogens to several of the most significant clusters emerged in a later analysis.

The V gene is TRBV9, the J gene TRBJ2-2; no clear D. The clonotype originates from a woman aged 18-29 years in good health and CMV-seronegative. The sample comprised PBMCs. The CDR3 bases are TGTGCCAGCAGCACCCTAGTCCTGAACACCGGGGAGCTGTTTTTT. As protein: CASSTLVLNTGELFF. The variable domain in full, with the rest retrieved from reference TRBV9 and TRBJ2-2, is DSGVTQTPKHLITATGQRVTLRCSPRSGDLSVYWYQQSLDQGLQFLIQYYNGEERAKGNILERFSAQQFPDLHSELNLSSLELGDSALYFCASSTLVLNTGELFFGEGSRLTVL.